The text below deals with one T cell receptor beta chain. A quantity of about 0.5 to 1 ug RNA underwent reverse transcription using random hexamers. TCRdb itself ran the immunoSEQ multiplex PCR reads through MiXCR, one entry per CDR3 protein. Altogether around 170,000 distinct CDR3 sequences are present, around 93% being singletons, with the ten largest covering approximately 0.15%. The CDR3 totals 13 residues. The V and J ends lost 0 bases and 5 bases respectively, with 9 bases between them. CDR1 and CDR2 from the germline V gene are SGDLS and YYNGEE. The entry originates in a study of CD8 T cells in Susac syndrome. Across the study: The Susac syndrome patients were therapy-naive, on corticosteroids, or on intravenous immunoglobulin alone at blood draw.

Blood CD8+ and CD4+ T cells underwent high-throughput TCR beta sequencing. The patients with Susac syndrome satisfied recently defined diagnostic criteria for either definite or probable disease. The chain recombines TRBV9 with TRBJ2-7; a weak D match, TRBD1 (5 bases). The sample was CD8+ T cells from PBMCs. The source of this sequence is a human donor with Susac syndrome. The CDR3 nucleotides read TGTGCCAGCAGCGTAGATCCAGGGAACGAGCAGTACTTC. It translates to CASSVDPGNEQYF.